A selection of T cell receptor beta chains follows, all from one sample in a study of OX40 agonist ivuxolimab in advanced cancers. Profiling relied on immunoSEQ multiplex PCR, and the TCRdb table lists in-frame clones only, not all of them. This sample has 75,000 to 90,000 clones, with roughly 93% found just once. This specimen was CD4+ or CD8+ T cells sorted from blood, taken in a trial of the OX40 agonist ivuxolimab. These TCRs come from an adult with an advanced solid tumor such as melanoma, head and neck, liver or kidney cancer. Each CDR3 is given with its conserved first and last residue. Fields, in order: V gene, J gene, clone size, D gene, CDR3 length, CDR3 DNA, CDR3 protein. The D gene is left open where the match is weak. Size is omitted from some rows. Given values are once, few, many or a class for expanded clones.

TRBV25-1	TRBJ1-2	.	.	16	TGTGCCAGCAGTGAACAATCAGGGCGGCTTGGCTATGGCTACACCTTC	CASSEQSGRLGYGYTF
TRBV5-4	TRBJ2-7	.	.	15	TGTGCCAGCAGCCCCGCTAGGAATACGGCCTACGAGCAGTACTTC	CASSPARNTAYEQYF
TRBV2	TRBJ2-3	.	TRBD2	16	TGTGCCAGCAGTGACGGGCGGGGGAGTGGCACAGATACGCAGTATTTT	CASSDGRGSGTDTQYF
TRBV5-1	TRBJ2-5	once	.	15	TGCGCCAGCAGCAATACGCCGGGATCCCAAGAGACCCAGTACTTC	CASSNTPGSQETQYF
TRBV5-6	TRBJ2-2	.	.	13	TGTGCCAGCAGCTCGAGGGAGGCCGGGGAGCTGTTTTTT	CASSSREAGELFF
TRBV6-1	TRBJ2-7	.	.	12	TGTGCCAGCAGTGTCAGGTCCTACGAGCAGTACTTC	CASSVRSYEQYF
TRBV4-2	TRBJ1-1	.	TRBD1	16	TGTGCCAGCAGCCCGACTCCGGACAGGGGTGAAACTGAAGCTTTCTTT	CASSPTPDRGETEAFF
TRBV27	TRBJ1-2	.	.	12	TGTGCCAGCAGAGCGATAGGGTATGGCTACACCTTC	CASRAIGYGYTF
TRBV5-8	TRBJ2-5	.	TRBD2	14	TGTGCCAGCAGCTTGCTGGCGGGAGGGGAGACCCAGTACTTC	CASSLLAGGETQYF
TRBV7-2	TRBJ2-7	.	TRBD2	16	TGTGCCAGCAGCACCCAGGGACTAGCGGGAGTCTACGAGCAGTACTTC	CASSTQGLAGVYEQYF
TRBV5-5	TRBJ2-3	.	.	11	TGTGCCAGCAGCTTATATGATACGCAGTATTTT	CASSLYDTQYF
TRBV7-6	TRBJ2-4	.	.	17	TGTGCCAGCAGCTCCGGTCGTAATATGGCAGCGAAAAACATTCAGTACTTC	CASSSGRNMAAKNIQYF
TRBV25-1	TRBJ1-1	.	.	13	TGTGCCAGCAGTGAATTGACTCAGGCTGAAGCTTTCTTT	CASSELTQAEAFF
TRBV5-1	TRBJ1-1	.	.	15	TGCGCCAGCAGCTTGTACGGACAGTCCAACACTGAAGCTTTCTTT	CASSLYGQSNTEAFF
TRBV5-5	TRBJ2-2	.	.	16	TGTGCCAGCAGCCTGTCCCCCAGGGCGAACACCGGGGAGCTGTTTTTT	CASSLSPRANTGELFF
TRBV11-2	TRBJ2-7	.	TRBD1	18	TGTGCCAGCAGCCCTTTAGGAAGACAGGGAAGAAGGTCCTACGAGCAGTACTTC	CASSPLGRQGRRSYEQYF
TRBV6-1	TRBJ1-5	.	TRBD1	18	TGTGCCAGCAGTGAATTAAGAGGGACAGGGAATTTTGAGCGGCCCCAGCATTTT	CASSELRGTGNFERPQHF
TRBV7-2	TRBJ1-2	.	.	14	TGTGCCAGCAGCCCGTTCGACACGTACTATGGCTACACCTTC	CASSPFDTYYGYTF
TRBV5-6	TRBJ1-5	.	.	15	TGTGCCAGCAGCCCCGGACCGGGTAGCAATCAGCCCCAGCATTTT	CASSPGPGSNQPQHF
TRBV27	TRBJ1-5	.	.	15	TGTGCCAGCAGTAGGGCCGGACTAAGCAATCAGCCCCAGCATTTT	CASSRAGLSNQPQHF
TRBV5-5	TRBJ1-3	.	.	17	TGTGCCAGCAGCTTGGGCTACCTGAGGAACTCTGGAAACACCATATATTTT	CASSLGYLRNSGNTIYF
TRBV2	TRBJ1-5	.	.	14	TGTGCCAGCAGTGAAAGGCGAAACAATCAGCCCCAGCATTTT	CASSERRNNQPQHF
TRBV5-1	TRBJ2-1	.	.	15	TGCGCCAGCAGCTTGTCCAGCAGGCAGGAGTCTGAGCAGTTCTTC	CASSLSSRQESEQFF
TRBV7-9	TRBJ1-3	.	.	16	TGTGCCAGCAGCCCTCCCCGGGGGACGGTGGGAAACACCATATATTTT	CASSPPRGTVGNTIYF
TRBV12-5	TRBJ1-4	.	.	11	TGTGCTAGCCGGGGGGATGAAAAACTGTTTTTT	CASRGDEKLFF
TRBV6-6	TRBJ1-5	.	.	15	TGTGCCAGCAGCCCGGGGGGAGGGAGCAATCAGCCCCAGCATTTT	CASSPGGGSNQPQHF
TRBV6-6	TRBJ1-5	.	.	13	TGTGCCAGCATCAGGGCTAGCAATCAGCCCCAGCATTTT	CASIRASNQPQHF
TRBV30	TRBJ2-1	.	.	13	TGTGCCTGGAGTGTAGATCCTTACAATGAGCAGTTCTTC	CAWSVDPYNEQFF
TRBV6-4	TRBJ2-3	.	.	13	TGTGCCAGCAGCCCACGGTTTTTGGATACGCAGTATTTT	CASSPRFLDTQYF
TRBV10-1	TRBJ1-4	.	.	15	TGCGCCAGCAGTGAATACGGAGTAACTAATGAAAAACTGTTTTTT	CASSEYGVTNEKLFF
TRBV5-6	TRBJ1-4	.	.	15	TGTGCCAGCAGGCCCCTGGGACTGTCTAATGAAAAACTGTTTTTT	CASRPLGLSNEKLFF
TRBV29-1	TRBJ2-1	.	.	12	TGCAGCGCCGGGACTTACGGCAATGAGCAGTTCTTC	CSAGTYGNEQFF
TRBV7-7	TRBJ2-1	.	TRBD2	17	TGTGCTAGCAGCCCCTTAGCGGGGGCGAGCTCCTACAATGAGCAGTTCTTC	CASSPLAGASSYNEQFF
TRBV9	TRBJ2-7	.	.	17	TGTGCCAGCAGCGTCGCCGGGACACCGGCACTCTCCTACGAGCAGTACTTC	CASSVAGTPALSYEQYF
TRBV7-9	TRBJ1-2	.	.	15	TGTGCCAGCACCTTATCGACAGTCTTTAACTATGGCTACACCTTC	CASTLSTVFNYGYTF
TRBV4-2	TRBJ2-3	once	.	17	TGTGCCAGCAGCCCCCAAGGGGGATCGATTAGCACAGATACGCAGTATTTT	CASSPQGGSISTDTQYF
TRBV10-1	TRBJ2-7	.	.	17	TGCGCCAGCAGTGAGTCGGGGGGGGCGGAGAGCTCCTACGAGCAGTACTTC	CASSESGGAESSYEQYF
TRBV7-2	TRBJ1-4	.	.	15	TGTGCCAGCAGCTTAAACCCATGGGCTAATGAAAAACTGTTTTTT	CASSLNPWANEKLFF
TRBV6-5	TRBJ2-1	.	TRBD1	13	TGTGCCAGCAGCCGGGACAGCTACAATGAGCAGTTCTTC	CASSRDSYNEQFF
TRBV5-1	TRBJ1-1	.	.	14	TGCGCCAGCAGCTTGATAGTTATGAACACTGAAGCTTTCTTT	CASSLIVMNTEAFF
TRBV4-1	TRBJ1-5	.	.	15	TGCGCCAGCAGCCAAGAATCGGGACACCCTCAGCCCCAGCATTTT	CASSQESGHPQPQHF
TRBV5-1	TRBJ1-2	once	TRBD1	14	TGCGCCAGCAAAAGGACAGGGGAAGACTATGGCTACACCTTC	CASKRTGEDYGYTF
TRBV27	TRBJ2-7	few	TRBD2	15	TGTGCCAGCAGGGAGAGACTAGCGGGTTCCTACGAGCAGTACTTC	CASRERLAGSYEQYF
TRBV18	TRBJ1-5	.	.	16	TGTGCCAGCTCACCATCCTCAAGGCAGGGGTATCAGCCCCAGCATTTT	CASSPSSRQGYQPQHF
TRBV5-1	TRBJ2-1	.	TRBD1	17	TGCGCCAGCAGCTCGACTGTAGGGGGCTCTTCAAGCAATGAGCAGTTCTTC	CASSSTVGGSSSNEQFF
TRBV6-5	TRBJ1-1	.	.	12	TGTGCCAGCAGTTTACTTTTGGGGGAAGCTTTCTTT	CASSLLLGEAFF
TRBV5-5	TRBJ2-5	.	TRBD1	17	TGTGCCAGCAGCCGGAGGATGACGGGGGACAGGGGAGAGACCCAGTACTTC	CASSRRMTGDRGETQYF
TRBV11-2	TRBJ2-7	.	.	13	TGTGCCAGCAGCTTTTCAGCCCCCTACGAGCAGTACTTC	CASSFSAPYEQYF
TRBV28	TRBJ1-2	.	.	16	TGTGCCAGCAGTTTAATCGGGGGATCGTCTGTCTATGGCTACACCTTC	CASSLIGGSSVYGYTF
TRBV4-2	TRBJ2-3	.	TRBD2	16	TGTGCCAGCAGCAAGGGGAGCACGGGGGGAGGAGATACGCAGTATTTT	CASSKGSTGGGDTQYF
TRBV5-4	TRBJ1-6	once	.	14	TGTGCCAGCAGCTCTGTAACTCCGGATGCCCCCCTCCACTTT	CASSSVTPDAPLHF
TRBV19	TRBJ1-2	.	.	13	TGTGCCATTCTCAAGGGAGCTAACTATGGCTACACCTTC	CAILKGANYGYTF
TRBV5-6	TRBJ1-2	.	.	14	TGTGCCAGCAGCTCACCCGGGAGGGCCTATGGCTACACCTTC	CASSSPGRAYGYTF
TRBV6-4	TRBJ1-6	few	.	14	TGTGCCAGCAGTGTTAGGGGCAGGGATTCACCCCTCCACTTT	CASSVRGRDSPLHF
TRBV7-9	TRBJ1-5	.	.	13	TGTGCCAGCAGCTTATTTTCGGAGCAGCCCCAGCATTTT	CASSLFSEQPQHF
TRBV18	TRBJ2-1	.	.	16	TGTGCCAGCTCACCACCCTGGGCGGGCGCCTACAATGAGCAGTTCTTC	CASSPPWAGAYNEQFF
TRBV5-1	TRBJ1-2	.	.	16	TGCGCCAGCAGCTTGTATCGGGGCCCGGTAGGCTATGGCTACACCTTC	CASSLYRGPVGYGYTF
TRBV5-6	TRBJ2-7	.	.	15	TGTGCCAGCAGCTATTATGACAGGAGTTCCTACGAGCAGTACTTC	CASSYYDRSSYEQYF
TRBV4-1	TRBJ1-3	once	.	16	TGCGCCAGCAGCCAAGAACAGACAGCGGTCGGAAACACCATATATTTT	CASSQEQTAVGNTIYF